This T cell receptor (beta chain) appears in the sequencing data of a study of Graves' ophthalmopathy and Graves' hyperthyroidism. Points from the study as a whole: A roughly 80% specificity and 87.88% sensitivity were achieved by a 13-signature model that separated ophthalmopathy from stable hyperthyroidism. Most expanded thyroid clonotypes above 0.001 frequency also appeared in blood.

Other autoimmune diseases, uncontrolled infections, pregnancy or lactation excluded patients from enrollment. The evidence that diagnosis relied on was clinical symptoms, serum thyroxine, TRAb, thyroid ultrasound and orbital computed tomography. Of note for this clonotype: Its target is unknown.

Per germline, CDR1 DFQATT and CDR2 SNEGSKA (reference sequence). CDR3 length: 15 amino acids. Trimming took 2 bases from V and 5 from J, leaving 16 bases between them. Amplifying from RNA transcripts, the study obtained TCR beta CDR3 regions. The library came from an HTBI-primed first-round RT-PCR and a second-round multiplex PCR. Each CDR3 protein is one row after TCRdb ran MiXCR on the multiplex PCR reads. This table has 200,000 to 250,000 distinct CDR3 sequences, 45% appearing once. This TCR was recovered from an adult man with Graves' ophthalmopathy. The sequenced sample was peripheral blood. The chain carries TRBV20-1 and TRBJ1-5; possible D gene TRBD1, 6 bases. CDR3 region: CSARKNQGSYQPQHF. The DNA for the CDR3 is TGCAGTGCTAGAAAAAATCAGGGGAGCTATCAGCCCCAGCATTTT.